This T cell receptor (beta chain) appears in the sequencing data of a study of blood T cell repertoires in COVID-19 (dated by TCRdb to about 2020). Context from the whole study: The collaborator samples originated in the United States, Italy and Spain and spanned the acute and convalescent phases of COVID-19. The prospective study material was composed of cDNA or gDNA derived from T cells, B-cell-depleted T cells, or PBMCs. Deeply sampled blood TCRbeta repertoires from subjects exposed to, actively infected with, or recovered from COVID-19 were included in the dataset. A freely available public database, intended as a resource for researchers studying the immune response to SARS-CoV-2, is where the repertoires were released. Samples were obtained from the ongoing ImmuneRACE study (first 160 participants) and from roughly 1,300 subjects provided by 6 global collaborators. Sample metadata almost always included a de-identified subject ID, COVID-19 status, age in years and sex. Where available, HLA class I and class II types were taken from metadata supplied by the sample provider and were not determined by assay-based typing. General conclusions and limits of the study: How much clinical and demographic metadata was included differed by source and by participant, and the metadata was provided uncurated.

The immunoSEQ Assay, a bias-controlled multiplex PCR, was used to amplify TCRbeta CDR3 regions from genomic DNA. As for the authors' bioinformatics: Within the assay, amplification of reference gene primers was used to estimate how many nucleated cells each sample contained. To quantify the absolute abundance of each unique TCRbeta CDR3 rearrangement, sequence reads were collapsed and filtered. For each sample, productive Simpson clonality was calculated as the square root of Simpson's diversity index across productive rearrangements. The source is immuneACCESS, and TCRdb retained only in-frame sequences with V and J called. Part of the clones is not carried over; for the studies checked, unresolved V genes explain less than half of this, and the remainder is unexplained. Clone size and V and J calls were adopted from that table, with D and trimming inferred from the DNA. Recorded for this sample are more than 55,000 clones; roughly 80% of them occurred a single time. Clones ranked in the top ten supply 3.2% of the sample.

The collaborating institutions used their own protocols to collect whole blood in K2EDTA tubes. Collaborator samples were shipped for TCRbeta analysis as frozen whole blood, isolated PBMCs, or DNA extracted from either sample type. V sheds 2 bases and J sheds 5 bases, leaving 17 bases between their ends. CDR1 and CDR2 (SGDLS, YYNGEE) derive from the germline V gene. Spanning cysteine to phenylalanine, the CDR3 consists of 15 amino acids. The CDR3 DNA has 45 bases and is translated from base 1. As concerns this clone: No antigen is known for it. No base quality values were provided; no much bigger clone lies one nucleotide off.

This clonotype was sampled from a man between 60 and 75 years old with acute or convalescent COVID-19. The V and J genes are TRBV9 and TRBJ2-7, with TRBD1 tentatively as D gene (6 bases match). Sequencing was carried out using peripheral blood. The DNA sequence is TGTGCCAGCAGCGTTTCGACAGGAAACCCTAACGAGCAGTACTTC. It translates to CASSVSTGNPNEQYF.